This is a list of T cell receptor beta chains from one sample in a study of shared clonotypes between healthy human individuals. The assay was immunoSEQ multiplex PCR, and TCRdb's table has in-frame clones only and misses some. The table lists around 600,000 clones, approximately 96% of them singletons, with over 0.095% in the top ten. Sequences were obtained from naive CD8+ T cells sorted from blood. The receptors were sampled from a young woman in good health. Both conserved end residues are part of each CDR3. The D gene is left open where the match is weak. Clone size is shown for a subset of rows, as once, few, many or a class of expanded clone.

clone_size	v_call	d_call	j_call	cdr3_nt	cdr3_aa
.	TRBV15	.	TRBJ2-3	TGTGCCACCGGCAGGGCCTTTACAGATACGCAGTATTTT	CATGRAFTDTQYF
.	TRBV7-3	TRBD1	TRBJ1-2	TGTGCCAGCAGCGAGACAGGGCCTTTGGGCTATGGCTACACCTTC	CASSETGPLGYGYTF
.	TRBV19	.	TRBJ1-3	TGTGCCAGTAGTATTTGGCAGAGCTCTGGAAACACCATATATTTT	CASSIWQSSGNTIYF
.	TRBV6-6	TRBD1	TRBJ2-1	TGTGCCAGCAGCCCCGGGACAGCCGGCCCAGGTGAGCAGTTCTTC	CASSPGTAGPGEQFF
.	TRBV2	TRBD1	TRBJ2-7	TGTGCCAGCAATAGACCGGGACAGGGCTCTGACGAGCAGTACTTC	CASNRPGQGSDEQYF
.	TRBV5-1	TRBD1	TRBJ1-5	TGCGCCAGCAGCTTGGGACCGGGACAGGGGGTTCTCGATCAGCCCCAGCATTTT	CASSLGPGQGVLDQPQHF
.	TRBV13	TRBD2	TRBJ2-7	TGTGCCAGCAGCTCGACTAGCGGGAGCTCCTACGAGCAGTACTTC	CASSSTSGSSYEQYF
.	TRBV5-4	TRBD2	TRBJ2-7	TGTGCCAGCAGCTTTGGGGGGGCCTACGAGCAGTACTTC	CASSFGGAYEQYF
.	TRBV28	.	TRBJ2-4	TGTGCCAGCAGTATGAGGGGTGTTCTAGCCAAAAACATTCAGTACTTC	CASSMRGVLAKNIQYF
.	TRBV4-1	.	TRBJ1-1	TGCGCCAGCAGCCAAGGTACGGTAGTAGGGACTGAAGCTTTCTTT	CASSQGTVVGTEAFF
.	TRBV29-1	.	TRBJ2-7	TGCAGCGTTGAAGCTCATTACGAGCAGTACTTC	CSVEAHYEQYF
.	TRBV28	TRBD1	TRBJ2-7	TGTGCCAGCAACGGGCGGACAGGGATCTCCTACGAGCAGTACTTC	CASNGRTGISYEQYF
.	TRBV2	TRBD2	TRBJ2-7	TGTGCCAGCAGCCCAACGGGACTAGCGGCCGAGGCCGACGAGCAGTACTTC	CASSPTGLAAEADEQYF
.	TRBV4-1	.	TRBJ2-2	TGCGCCAGCAGCCAAACCCCAGGGGGGGGCGGCGGGGAGCTGTTTTTT	CASSQTPGGGGGELFF
.	TRBV27	.	TRBJ1-4	TGTGCCAGCAGTTCGGACGGACTACTAAGCAATGAAAAACTGTTTTTT	CASSSDGLLSNEKLFF
few	TRBV4-2	TRBD2	TRBJ2-2	TGTGCCAGCAGCCAGGGTCTAGCGGGGCTGAACACCGGGGAGCTGTTTTTT	CASSQGLAGLNTGELFF
.	TRBV6-6	.	TRBJ2-5	TGTGCCAGCAGAAACCACCAAATCTACTTC	CASRNHQIYF
.	TRBV14	.	TRBJ2-6	TGTGCCAGCAGCCAAGGTCCTGGGGGCCATGGGGCCAACGTCCTGACTTTC	CASSQGPGGHGANVLTF
once	TRBV18	.	TRBJ2-7	TGTGCCAGCTCACCACTAAAATCGAGATCCTACGAGCAGTACTTC	CASSPLKSRSYEQYF
.	TRBV28	TRBD2	TRBJ2-1	TGTGCCAGCAGCACGGGACTAGTGGGATCTCGCGAGCAGTTCTTC	CASSTGLVGSREQFF
.	TRBV28	TRBD1	TRBJ2-7	TGTGCCAGCAGTCCTCCGGGACAGGGTTCGTGGGAGCAGTACTTC	CASSPPGQGSWEQYF
.	TRBV11-1	.	TRBJ2-3	TGTGCCAGCAGCTTAGATGCCCCTTGGGCCACAGATACGCAGTATTTT	CASSLDAPWATDTQYF
.	TRBV28	.	TRBJ2-7	TGTGCCAGCAGTCCCCTTTCTAACAGGGACGAGCAGTACTTC	CASSPLSNRDEQYF
.	TRBV6-1	.	TRBJ1-5	TGTGCCAGCAGTGAACGGGTTTATAGCAATCAGCCCCAGCATTTT	CASSERVYSNQPQHF
once	TRBV27	TRBD2	TRBJ2-3	TGTGCCAGCAGTTTATTAGCGGGAGGTACAGATACGCAGTATTTT	CASSLLAGGTDTQYF
.	TRBV19	TRBD1	TRBJ2-5	TGTGCCAGTTGGGACAGCCAAGAGACCCAGTACTTC	CASWDSQETQYF
.	TRBV27	TRBD1	TRBJ2-1	TGTGCCAGCAGCCACATAGGACAGGGGTGGGGCAATGAGCAGTTCTTC	CASSHIGQGWGNEQFF
.	TRBV5-4	.	TRBJ2-1	TGTGCCAGCAGCTTGGAGGAGGGCGCAATCAATGAGCAGTTCTTC	CASSLEEGAINEQFF
.	TRBV5-6	.	TRBJ2-7	TGTGCCAGCAGCTTGGAGGGGCCCCCTTCCTACGAGCAGTACTTC	CASSLEGPPSYEQYF
.	TRBV27	.	TRBJ2-7	TGTGCCAGCAGTTTATCGGGGCAGAACTACGAGCAGTACTTC	CASSLSGQNYEQYF